The 24 T cell receptor beta chains listed next were all sequenced from one sample in a study of CD8 T cells in Susac syndrome (dated by TCRdb to the late 2010s). Libraries were prepared through the immunoSEQ multiplex PCR assay. RNA was extracted with the RNeasy kit and about 0.5 to 1 ug was reverse transcribed using random hexamers. TCRdb itself trimmed the public reads at Q25 with fastp, ran MiXCR and retained productive beta chains. Rows matching on CDR3 protein sequence are summarized as one entry with the most common DNA and genes. For this sample the table gives around 190,000 distinct CDR3 sequences, of which 85% to 95% were detected only once. 0.1% to 0.13% of the sample is taken by the ten largest. Sequencing was performed on CD4+ T cells from PBMCs. These receptors all stem from a human donor with Susac syndrome.

CDR3 sequence: CASSLRAGTKNIQYF. The CDR3 DNA is TGTGCCAGCAGCTTAAGGGCCGGGACCAAAAACATTCAGTACTTC. The chain joins TRBV7-8 to TRBJ2-4; TRBD2 might be the D (5 bases). The CDR3 runs to 15 residues. V was pared by 2 bases and J by 2 bases, with 10 bases between. The germline gives CDR1 SGHVS, CDR2 FQNEAQ.

The chain couples TRBV12-3 or TRBV12-4 to TRBJ1-5, with D possibly being TRBD1 (6 bases). Trimming took off 3 bases at V and 1 base at J, with 7 bases between the two ends. The CDR3 is 14 residues long. CDR3 nucleotides: TGTGCCAGCAGTTTCACAGGGAGCAATCAGCCCCAGCATTTT. Translated: CASSFTGSNQPQHF.

In nucleotides, the CDR3 is TGTGCCAGCAGTTATGGGTCGCTAACTGTGCAGTACTTC. Protein: CASSYGSLTVQYF. The chain joins TRBV6-2 or TRBV6-3 to TRBJ2-7; D remains ambiguous. Germline assignment: CDR1 MNHEY and CDR2 SVGEGT. The CDR3 contains 13 residues. Trimming shortened V by 3 bases and J by 9 bases, and 15 bases separated the two germline ends.

The chain combines TRBV18 with TRBJ2-7, with 15 bases identical to TRBD2. The J segment lost 5 bases and the V segment lost 4 bases, leaving 12 bases of the junction unmatched. The germline V gene has CDR1 KGHSH and CDR2 LQKENI. The CDR3 totals 18 residues. CDR3 loop: CASSRGLAGGSYPHEQYF. As DNA, the CDR3 is TGTGCCAGCTCACGCGGACTAGCGGGGGGGTCCTATCCCCACGAGCAGTACTTC.

This clonotype was counted a single time. V gene TRBV29-1 combines with J gene TRBJ2-3, with D tentatively TRBD2 (5 bases). V was shortened by 2 bases and J by 0 bases, with 15 bases between the two germline ends. The CDR3 runs to 16 residues. Germline lookup yields CDR1 SQVTM and CDR2 ANQGSEA. CDR3 sequence (DNA): TGCAGCGTTGAACTTCCGAGGGATTCTAGCACAGATACGCAGTATTTT. Amino acid sequence: CSVELPRDSSTDTQYF.

V usage is TRBV7-9 and J usage is TRBJ1-1, with TRBD1 matching 9 bases. Germline V CDR1 and CDR2: SEHNR, FQNEAQ (reference sequence). Trimming cost V 6 bases and J 7 bases; bases outside gene matches: 9. This CDR3 region has 14 residues. CDR3 residues: CASRWTGAEHEAFF. The CDR3 region has the DNA TGTGCCAGCAGATGGACAGGGGCAGAACATGAAGCTTTCTTT. The full variable domain, in which reference TRBV7-9 and TRBJ1-1 provide the parts outside the CDR3, is DTGVSQNPRHKITKRGQNVTFRCDPISEHNRLYWYRQTLGQGPEFLTYFQNEAQLEKSRLLSDRFSAERPKGSFSTLEIQRTEQGDSAMYLCASRWTGAEHEAFFGQGTRLTVV.

The chain employs TRBV11-2 and TRBJ1-2; D ambiguous. The germline V gene encodes CDR1 SGHAT and CDR2 FQNNGV. V lost 5 bases and J lost 6, with 13 bases in between. The CDR3 covers 13 residues. CDR3 nucleotides: TGTGCCAGCAGCACCGGACCTATAGATGGCTACACCTTC. This encodes CASSTGPIDGYTF.

The genes are TRBV9 and TRBJ1-6, with D hard to call. Between the trimmed V and J ends, which lost 0 bases and 6 bases, there was a span of 7 bases. Per the germline V gene, CDR1 is SGDLS and CDR2 is YYNGEE. The CDR3 is 14 residues long. The CDR3 DNA is TGTGCCAGCAGCGTAGTCGGGAGTAATTCACCCCTCCACTTT. Its protein product is CASSVVGSNSPLHF.

The count of this clonotype is one. The J gene is TRBJ1-5, the V gene TRBV5-6; the match to TRBD1 covers 8 bases. With V trimmed by 3 bases and J by 7 bases, 9 bases remained unmatched. The CDR3 contains 15 residues. The germline V gene has CDR1 SGHDT and CDR2 YYEEEE. CDR3 sequence (DNA): TGTGCCAGCAGCTCCTCTAGGACAGGGTTGCAGCCCCAGCATTTT. Its protein is CASSSSRTGLQPQHF.

This chain uses TRBV12-3 or TRBV12-4 with TRBJ2-6, with unresolved D. CDR3 length: 16 amino acids. V gave up 0 bases and J gave up 0 bases, with 6 bases separating them. The CDR3 region is CASSLALASGANVLTF. The CDR3 DNA reads as TGTGCCAGCAGTTTAGCGCTGGCCTCTGGGGCCAACGTCCTGACTTTC.

The chain has TRBV5-1 and TRBJ1-2; TRBD1 matches 7 bases. The V gene end was trimmed by 7 bases and the J gene end by 7 bases; junction bases not matched to a gene: 19. The germline V gene encodes CDR1 SGHRS and CDR2 YFSETQ. This CDR3 has 16 amino acids. The CDR3 nucleotides read TGCGCCAGCGCTGAATTGGCAGGGGGACCCGGTCTTGGCTACACCTTC. It translates to CASAELAGGPGLGYTF.

V gene TRBV3-1 combines with J gene TRBJ2-2; no firm D call. The CDR3 consists of 15 residues. CDR1 and CDR2 from the germline V gene are LGHDT and YNNKEL (reference sequence). V gave up 2 bases and J gave up 6 bases, with 13 bases separating them. The DNA for the CDR3 is TGTGCCAGCAGCCAACAAGGAGTGTTCGCCGGGGAGCTGTTTTTT. This sequence encodes CASSQQGVFAGELFF.

This chain joins TRBV14 and TRBJ2-2; 10 positions match TRBD1. V lost 4 bases, J lost 5 bases, and 10 bases stayed unmatched. The CDR3 spans 17 residues. CDR1 and CDR2 (germline): SGHDN, FVKESK. CDR3 sequence reads: CASSPQPGQGLTGELFF. The CDR3 DNA is TGTGCCAGCAGCCCCCAGCCGGGACAGGGGTTGACCGGGGAGCTGTTTTTT.

V usage is TRBV12-3 or TRBV12-4 and J usage is TRBJ2-7, with D perhaps matching TRBD1 (5 bases). With 6 bases removed from V and 3 bases from J, the gap between germline ends came to 15 bases. The CDR3 extends over 14 amino acids. CDR3 sequence: CASRLQGMDYEQYF. CDR3 bases: TGTGCCAGCAGGCTGCAGGGTATGGACTACGAGCAGTACTTC.

The chain links TRBV5-6 to TRBJ2-7, with D unclear. Germline V gene lookup returns CDR1 SGHDT and CDR2 YYEEEE. The V and J ends lost 2 bases and 4 bases respectively, with 7 bases between them. This CDR3 is built from 12 residues. CDR3 amino acids: CASSLKTYEQYF. The CDR3 region has the DNA TGTGCCAGCAGCTTAAAGACATACGAGCAGTACTTC.

The chain carries TRBV20-1 and TRBJ1-6, with TRBD1 as a possible D gene (5 bases). Germline V lookup: CDR1 DFQATT, CDR2 SNEGSKA (reference sequence). This CDR3 has 14 residues. Trimming cost V 0 bases and J 6 bases, with 9 bases left between them. CDR3 bases: TGCAGTGCTAGAGATCGAAGGGGTAATTCACCCCTCCACTTT. Its translation: CSARDRRGNSPLHF.

This sequence joins TRBV29-1 and TRBJ2-1, with a weak D call TRBD2 (6 bases). Between the trimmed V and J ends, which lost 6 bases and 6 bases, there was a span of 27 bases. CDR1 is SQVTM, CDR2 ANQGSEA, per germline. The CDR3 length is 17 residues. In nucleotides, the CDR3 is TGCAGCGTAGACGGACTGACGCCGGGACTCCCCACCAATGAGCAGTTCTTC. Translation gives CSVDGLTPGLPTNEQFF.

The chain couples TRBV5-6 to TRBJ1-2, with 10 bases lining up with TRBD1. Germline loops: CDR1 SGHDT, CDR2 YYEEEE. Trimming removed 4 bases from V and 2 bases from J; junction bases left unmatched: 5. The CDR3 covers 15 residues. This CDR3 reads CASSPDRGRNYGYTF. CDR3 coding DNA: TGTGCCAGCAGCCCCGACAGGGGGCGAAACTATGGCTACACCTTC. Variable domain in full (rest from reference TRBV5-6 and TRBJ1-2): DAGVTQSPTHLIKTRGQQVTLRCSPKSGHDTVSWYQQALGQGPQFIFQYYEEEERQRGNFPDRFSGHQFPNYSSELNVNALLLGDSALYLCASSPDRGRNYGYTFGSGTRLTVV.

The CDR3 region is CASSYQGEHSYEQYF. CDR3 coding DNA: TGTGCCAGCAGTTACCAGGGGGAGCATTCCTACGAGCAGTACTTC. The rearrangement uses TRBV27 and TRBJ2-7; TRBD1 agrees at 7 bases. CDR3 length: 15 amino acids. V shed 4 bases, J shed 1 base, and the junction held 7 bases outside the gene matches. Germline values: CDR1 MNHEY, CDR2 SMNVEV (reference sequence).

The rearrangement links TRBV20-1 to TRBJ1-6; TRBD1 aligns across 7 bases. Per the germline V gene, CDR1 is DFQATT and CDR2 is SNEGSKA (reference sequence). The CDR3 covers 15 residues. After removal of 2 bases from V and 8 bases from J, the junction contained 9 bases not matched to a gene. The CDR3 DNA reads TGCAGTGCTAGACAGGGGGGGGCTACGGATTCACCCCTCCACTTT. Its protein is CSARQGGATDSPLHF.

The CDR3 nucleotides read TGTGCCAGCAGCTTAGCGGGACCGTCAGGGACCCAGTACTTC. Its protein product is CASSLAGPSGTQYF. This chain links TRBV11-2 with TRBJ2-5; either TRBD1 or TRBD2 may fit D (5 bases each). The CDR3 length is 14 residues. Germline CDR1 SGHAT, CDR2 FQNNGV. Trimming shortened V by 1 base and J by 7 bases, and 13 bases separated the two germline ends.

The chain joins TRBV7-9 to TRBJ2-3; 7 bases match TRBD1. The germline V gene has CDR1 SEHNR and CDR2 FQNEAQ (reference sequence). The CDR3 loop spans 18 amino acids. The junction had 10 bases not matched to a gene; V was cut back by 1 base and J by 0 bases. The CDR3 sequence: CASSLGLQGGLSTDTQYF. The CDR3 DNA follows: TGTGCCAGCAGCTTAGGGCTACAAGGGGGCCTTAGCACAGATACGCAGTATTTT.

J is TRBJ2-3 and V is TRBV25-1; D might be TRBD1 (5 bases). The V gene's germline CDR1 is MGHDK and CDR2 SYGVNS. Trimming removed 2 bases from V and 0 bases from J, with 9 bases in between. The CDR3 is 15 residues long. The CDR3 is CASSEKTESTDTQYF. In nucleotides, the CDR3 is TGTGCCAGCAGTGAAAAGACAGAGAGCACAGATACGCAGTATTTT.

The chain employs TRBV7-3 and TRBJ2-1; no definite D call. The germline CDR1 and CDR2 sequences are SGHTA and FQGTGA. V lost 0 bases and J lost 10, with 10 bases in between. CDR3 size: 13 residues. Written as DNA, the CDR3 is TGTGCCAGCAGCTTAACCTTGCGGACGGAGCAGTTCTTC. This gives the protein CASSLTLRTEQFF.